The rows below give T cell receptor beta chains drawn from one sample of a study of cytomegalovirus exposure and HLA in healthy donors. Profiling relied on immunoSEQ multiplex PCR, and the TCRdb table lists in-frame clones only, not all of them. Here the sample spans hundreds of thousands of clones, 65% to 85% being singletons. The sample comprised PBMCs. The receptor source for this set is a female donor in good health and CMV-seronegative. Both conserved end residues are part of each CDR3. The D gene is left open where the match is weak.

j_call: TRBJ2-7
d_call: TRBD2
v_call: TRBV30
cdr3_aa: CAWRRTSGASYEQYF

j_call: TRBJ1-2
d_call: .
v_call: TRBV2
cdr3_aa: CASSYRPQGYTF

j_call: TRBJ2-3
d_call: TRBD2
v_call: TRBV5-1
cdr3_aa: CASSLPSGGTDTQYF

j_call: TRBJ1-1
d_call: .
v_call: TRBV10-2
cdr3_aa: CASTVIDRRNTEAFF

j_call: TRBJ2-7
d_call: TRBD2
v_call: TRBV27
cdr3_aa: CASSLSDGTSGKRSEQYF

j_call: TRBJ2-7
d_call: TRBD2
v_call: TRBV2
cdr3_aa: CASSGGLAGYEQYF

j_call: TRBJ1-4
d_call: TRBD1
v_call: TRBV5-8
cdr3_aa: CASSHGTGYFTNEKLFF

j_call: TRBJ1-4
d_call: .
v_call: TRBV19
cdr3_aa: CASMPRGGNEKLFF

j_call: TRBJ2-5
d_call: TRBD2
v_call: TRBV11-3
cdr3_aa: CASSLLAGKSETQYF

j_call: TRBJ1-3
d_call: .
v_call: TRBV5-1
cdr3_aa: CASSSREVGSSGNTIYF

j_call: TRBJ2-3
d_call: .
v_call: TRBV2
cdr3_aa: CASRDGGGTDTQYF

j_call: TRBJ2-5
d_call: TRBD2
v_call: TRBV5-4
cdr3_aa: CASSSKGRGPQETQYF

j_call: TRBJ1-2
d_call: .
v_call: TRBV19
cdr3_aa: CASSAGDYGYTF

j_call: TRBJ2-7
d_call: .
v_call: TRBV9
cdr3_aa: CASSVESGREQYF

j_call: TRBJ1-2
d_call: .
v_call: TRBV7-3
cdr3_aa: CASSPDSTYGYTF

j_call: TRBJ1-2
d_call: .
v_call: TRBV30
cdr3_aa: CAWGVSGGYGYTF

j_call: TRBJ2-7
d_call: .
v_call: TRBV9
cdr3_aa: CASSPEGGNYEQYF

j_call: TRBJ1-6
d_call: .
v_call: TRBV28
cdr3_aa: CASSWGGGDSPLHF

j_call: TRBJ2-7
d_call: .
v_call: TRBV6-1
cdr3_aa: CASSESQGGPKQYF

j_call: TRBJ2-1
d_call: TRBD1
v_call: TRBV9
cdr3_aa: CASSVETGDNEQFF

j_call: TRBJ1-1
d_call: .
v_call: TRBV6-1
cdr3_aa: CASSERRGEAFF

j_call: TRBJ2-5
d_call: TRBD2
v_call: TRBV7-6
cdr3_aa: CASSTLADYQETQYF

j_call: TRBJ2-5
d_call: TRBD1
v_call: TRBV11-3
cdr3_aa: CASSLVRQGLWTQYF

j_call: TRBJ2-7
d_call: .
v_call: TRBV19
cdr3_aa: CASSILGAYEQYF